This TCR beta chain came from a study of radiation and T cells in renal cell carcinoma. Libraries were prepared by immunoSEQ multiplex PCR; TCRdb keeps only in-frame clonotypes and omits some of them. The data show 95,000 to 150,000 clones, with 82% seen just once and around 3% held by the top ten. The CDR3 totals 15 residues. The germline V gene encodes CDR1 LGHNA and CDR2 YNFKEQ. Time point defined: baseline pretreatment blood. Treatment indicated: 15 Gy SBRT to primary tumor, nephrectomy 4 weeks later. Serial blood draws occurred at baseline and 2 and 4 weeks post-SBRT. The sample consisted of blood, taken from a patient whose treatment included radiotherapy and nephrectomy. This clonotype originated in a woman aged 60-75 years with renal cell carcinoma. This chain connects TRBV4-2 to TRBJ2-5, with 7 bases that match TRBD1. The end of the DNA aligns better with TRBJ2-7, so the J call may be wrong. Here the CDR3 DNA reads TGTGCCAGCAGCGCGACAGGGCTGAGCTCCTACGAGCAGTACTTC. Its translation is CASSATGLSSYEQYF.